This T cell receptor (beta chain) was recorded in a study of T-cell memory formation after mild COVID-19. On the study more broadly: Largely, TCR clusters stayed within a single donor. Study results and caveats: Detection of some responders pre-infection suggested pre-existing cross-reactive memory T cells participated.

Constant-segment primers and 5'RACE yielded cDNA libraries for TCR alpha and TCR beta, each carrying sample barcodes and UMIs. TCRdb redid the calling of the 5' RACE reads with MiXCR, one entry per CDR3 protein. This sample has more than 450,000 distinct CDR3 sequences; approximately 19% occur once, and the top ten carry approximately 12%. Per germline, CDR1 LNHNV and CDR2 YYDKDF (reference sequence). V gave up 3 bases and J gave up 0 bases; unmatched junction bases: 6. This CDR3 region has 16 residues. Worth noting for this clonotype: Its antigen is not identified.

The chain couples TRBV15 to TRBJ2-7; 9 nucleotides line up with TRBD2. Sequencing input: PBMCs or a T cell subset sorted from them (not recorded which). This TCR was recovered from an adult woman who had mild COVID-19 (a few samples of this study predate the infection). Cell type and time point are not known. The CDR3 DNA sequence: TGTGCCACCAGCAGGGGACTAGCCGATCTCTCCTACGAGCAGTACTTC. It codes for CATSRGLADLSYEQYF.